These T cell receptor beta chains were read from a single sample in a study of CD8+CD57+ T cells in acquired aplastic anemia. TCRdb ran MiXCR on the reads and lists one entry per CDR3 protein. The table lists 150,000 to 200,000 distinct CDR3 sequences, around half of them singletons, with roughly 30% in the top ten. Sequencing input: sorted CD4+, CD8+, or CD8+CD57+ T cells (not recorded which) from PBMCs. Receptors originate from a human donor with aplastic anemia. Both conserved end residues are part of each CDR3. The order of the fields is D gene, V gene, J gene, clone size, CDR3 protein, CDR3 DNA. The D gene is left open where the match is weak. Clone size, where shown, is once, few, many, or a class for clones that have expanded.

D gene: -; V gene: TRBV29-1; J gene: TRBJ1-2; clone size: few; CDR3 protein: CSVDRQAHGYTF; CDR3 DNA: TGCAGCGTTGACCGACAGGCCCACGGCTACACCTTC
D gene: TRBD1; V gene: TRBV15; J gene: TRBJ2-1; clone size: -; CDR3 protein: CATSTYPVRGNEQFF; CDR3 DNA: TGTGCCACCAGCACATACCCAGTCAGGGGGAATGAGCAGTTCTTC
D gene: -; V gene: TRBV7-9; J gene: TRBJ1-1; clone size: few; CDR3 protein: CASQRVNTEAFF; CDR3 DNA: TGTGCCAGCCAGAGGGTTAACACTGAAGCTTTCTTT
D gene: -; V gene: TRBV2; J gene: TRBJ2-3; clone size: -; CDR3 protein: CATPRAVEGDTQYF; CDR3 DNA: TGTGCCACCCCACGGGCAGTAGAAGGTGATACGCAGTATTTT
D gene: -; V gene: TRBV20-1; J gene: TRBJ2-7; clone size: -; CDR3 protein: CSARVSGEREQYF; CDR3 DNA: TGCAGTGCTAGGGTTTCTGGGGAACGAGAGCAGTACTTC
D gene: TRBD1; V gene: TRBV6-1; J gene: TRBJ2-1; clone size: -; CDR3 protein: CASSRDRGYNEQFF; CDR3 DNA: TGTGCCAGCAGCCGGGACAGGGGTTACAATGAGCAGTTCTTC
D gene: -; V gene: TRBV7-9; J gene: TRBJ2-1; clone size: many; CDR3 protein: CAALVGNNEQFF; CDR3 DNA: TGTGCCGCCCTTGTAGGGAACAATGAGCAGTTCTTC
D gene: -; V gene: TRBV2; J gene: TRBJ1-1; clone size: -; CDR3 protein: CASFSITEAFF; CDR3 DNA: TGTGCCAGTTTCTCAATCACTGAAGCTTTCTTT
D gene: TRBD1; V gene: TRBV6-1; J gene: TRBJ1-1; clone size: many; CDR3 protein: CASSEDLRDRNTEAFF; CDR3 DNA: TGTGCCAGCAGTGAGGACCTCCGGGACAGAAACACTGAAGCTTTCTTT
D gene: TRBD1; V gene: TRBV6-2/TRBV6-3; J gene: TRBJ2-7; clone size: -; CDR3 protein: CASSRDSSHEQYF; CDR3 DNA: TGTGCCAGCAGTCGGGACAGTTCCCACGAGCAGTACTTC
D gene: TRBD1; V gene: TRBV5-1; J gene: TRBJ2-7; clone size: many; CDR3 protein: CASSSPGQNYEQYF; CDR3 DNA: TGCGCCAGCAGCTCTCCGGGACAGAACTACGAGCAGTACTTC
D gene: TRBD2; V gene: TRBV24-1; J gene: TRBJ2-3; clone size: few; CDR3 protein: CATSRAGGGGTDTQYF; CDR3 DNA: TGTGCCACCAGTCGAGCGGGAGGGGGCGGCACAGATACGCAGTATTTT
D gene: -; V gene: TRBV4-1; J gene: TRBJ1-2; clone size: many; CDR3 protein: CASSQGEQNYGYTF; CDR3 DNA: TGCGCCAGCAGCCAAGGGGAACAGAACTATGGCTACACCTTC
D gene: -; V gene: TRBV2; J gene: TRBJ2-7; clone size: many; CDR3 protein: CASSERASMYEQYF; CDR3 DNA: TGTGCCAGCAGTGAGAGGGCCTCGATGTACGAGCAGTACTTC
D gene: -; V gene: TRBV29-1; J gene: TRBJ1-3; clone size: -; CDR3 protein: CSVFSGNTIYF; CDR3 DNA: TGCAGCGTGTTCTCTGGAAACACCATATATTTT
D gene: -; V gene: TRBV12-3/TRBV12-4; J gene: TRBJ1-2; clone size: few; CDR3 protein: CASSTHLSSYGYTF; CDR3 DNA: TGTGCCAGCAGCACGCATCTGAGTAGCTATGGCTACACCTTC